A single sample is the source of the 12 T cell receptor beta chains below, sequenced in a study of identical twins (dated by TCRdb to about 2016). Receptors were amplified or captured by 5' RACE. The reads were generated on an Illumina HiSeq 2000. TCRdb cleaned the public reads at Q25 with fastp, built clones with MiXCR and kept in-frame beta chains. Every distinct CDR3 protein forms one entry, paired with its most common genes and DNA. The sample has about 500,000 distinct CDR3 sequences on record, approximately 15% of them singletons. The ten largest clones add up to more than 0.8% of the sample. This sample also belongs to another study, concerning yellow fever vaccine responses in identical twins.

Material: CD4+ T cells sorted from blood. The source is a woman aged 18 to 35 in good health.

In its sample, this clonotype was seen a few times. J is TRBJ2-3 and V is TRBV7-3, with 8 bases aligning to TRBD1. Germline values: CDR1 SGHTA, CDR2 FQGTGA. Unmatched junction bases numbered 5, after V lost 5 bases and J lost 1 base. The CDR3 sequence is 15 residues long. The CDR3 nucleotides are TGTGCCAGCAGCCGACCGGACAGGGGCACAGATACGCAGTATTTT. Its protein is CASSRPDRGTDTQYF.

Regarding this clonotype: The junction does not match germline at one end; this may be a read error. Here the CDR3 reads CASGEDRVNTEAFF. CDR3 nucleotides: TGTGCCAGCGGTGAGGACAGGGTCAACACTGAAGCTTTCTTT. This rearrangement joins TRBV2 to TRBJ1-1, with 8 bases aligning to TRBD1. The CDR3 is made up of 14 amino acids. CDR1 and CDR2 (germline): SNHLY, FYNNEI.

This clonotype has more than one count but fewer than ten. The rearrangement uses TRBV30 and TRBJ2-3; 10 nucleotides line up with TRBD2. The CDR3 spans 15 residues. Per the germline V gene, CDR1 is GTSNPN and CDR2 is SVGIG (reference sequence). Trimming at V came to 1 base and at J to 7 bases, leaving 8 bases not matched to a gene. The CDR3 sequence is CAWSGTSGYSYTQYF. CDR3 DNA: TGTGCCTGGAGTGGGACTAGCGGATACTCATATACGCAGTATTTT.

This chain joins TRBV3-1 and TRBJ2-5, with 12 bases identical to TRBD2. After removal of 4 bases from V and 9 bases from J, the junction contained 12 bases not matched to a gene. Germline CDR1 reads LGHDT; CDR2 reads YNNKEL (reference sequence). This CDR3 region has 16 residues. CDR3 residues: CASSRGTSGRGGAQYF. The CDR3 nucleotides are TGTGCCAGCAGCCGAGGGACTAGCGGGCGAGGAGGTGCCCAGTACTTC.

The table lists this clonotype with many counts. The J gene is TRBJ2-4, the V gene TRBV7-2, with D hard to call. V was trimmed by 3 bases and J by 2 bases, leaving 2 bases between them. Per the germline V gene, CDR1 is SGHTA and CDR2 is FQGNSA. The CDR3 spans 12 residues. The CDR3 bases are TGTGCCAGCAGCTTTCCCAAAAACATTCAGTACTTC. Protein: CASSFPKNIQYF.

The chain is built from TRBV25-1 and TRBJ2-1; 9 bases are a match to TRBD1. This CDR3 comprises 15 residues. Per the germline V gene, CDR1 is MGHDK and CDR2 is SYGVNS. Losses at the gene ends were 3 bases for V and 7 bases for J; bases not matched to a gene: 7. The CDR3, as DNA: TGTGCCAGCAGTGACCCGGGACAGGGCAGGAATGAGCAGTTCTTC. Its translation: CASSDPGQGRNEQFF.

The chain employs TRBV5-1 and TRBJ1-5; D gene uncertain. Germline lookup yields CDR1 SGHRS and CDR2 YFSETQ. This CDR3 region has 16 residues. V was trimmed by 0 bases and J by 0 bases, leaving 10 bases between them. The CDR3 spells CASSLVSGNSNQPQHF. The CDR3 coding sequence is TGCGCCAGCAGCTTGGTGTCAGGAAATAGCAATCAGCCCCAGCATTTT. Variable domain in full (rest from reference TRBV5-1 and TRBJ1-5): KAGVTQTPRYLIKTRGQQVTLSCSPISGHRSVSWYQQTPGQGLQFLFEYFSETQRNKGNFPGRFSGRQFSNSRSEMNVSTLELGDSALYLCASSLVSGNSNQPQHFGDGTRLSIL.

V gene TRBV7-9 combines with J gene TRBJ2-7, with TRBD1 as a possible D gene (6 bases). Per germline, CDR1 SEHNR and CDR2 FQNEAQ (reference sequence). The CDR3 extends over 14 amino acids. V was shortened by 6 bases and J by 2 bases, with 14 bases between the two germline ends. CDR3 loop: CASRESGTPYEQYF. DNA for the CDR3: TGTGCCAGCAGGGAATCCGGGACACCCTACGAGCAGTACTTC.

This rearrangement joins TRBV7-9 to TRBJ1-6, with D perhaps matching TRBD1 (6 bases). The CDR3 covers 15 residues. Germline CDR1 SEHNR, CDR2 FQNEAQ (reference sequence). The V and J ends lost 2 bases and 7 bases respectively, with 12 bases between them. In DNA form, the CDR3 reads TGTGCCAGCAGCTTAACGGACAGCCTAAATTCACCCCTCCACTTT. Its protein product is CASSLTDSLNSPLHF.

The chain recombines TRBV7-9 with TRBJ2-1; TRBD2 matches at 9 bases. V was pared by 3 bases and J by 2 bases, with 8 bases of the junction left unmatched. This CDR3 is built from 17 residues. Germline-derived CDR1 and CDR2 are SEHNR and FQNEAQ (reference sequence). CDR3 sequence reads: CASSFGGLAGTYNEQFF. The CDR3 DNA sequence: TGTGCCAGCAGCTTCGGGGGGCTAGCGGGAACCTACAATGAGCAGTTCTTC.

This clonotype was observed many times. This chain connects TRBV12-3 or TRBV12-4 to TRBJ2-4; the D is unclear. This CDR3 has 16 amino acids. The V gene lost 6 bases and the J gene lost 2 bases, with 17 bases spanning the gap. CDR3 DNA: TGTGCCAGCAGCCCTAGGTCAAGGGCGACCAAAAACATTCAGTACTTC. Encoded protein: CASSPRSRATKNIQYF.

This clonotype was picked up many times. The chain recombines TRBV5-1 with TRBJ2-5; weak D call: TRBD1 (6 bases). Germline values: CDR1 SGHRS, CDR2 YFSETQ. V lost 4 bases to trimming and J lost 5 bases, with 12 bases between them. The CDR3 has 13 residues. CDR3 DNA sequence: TGCGCCAGCAGCACTGGGGACACGGAGACCCAGTACTTC. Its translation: CASSTGDTETQYF. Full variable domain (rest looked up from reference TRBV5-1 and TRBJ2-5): KAGVTQTPRYLIKTRGQQVTLSCSPISGHRSVSWYQQTPGQGLQFLFEYFSETQRNKGNFPGRFSGRQFSNSRSEMNVSTLELGDSALYLCASSTGDTETQYFGPGTRLLVL.